A selection of T cell receptor beta chains follows, all from one sample in a study of T cell responses to AZD1222 COVID-19 vaccine. Data came from immunoSEQ multiplex PCR; TCRdb stores just in-frame clones and leaves some out. The table has around 180,000 clones, 88% seen once. Source: peripheral blood, taken on day 0 of AZD1222 vaccination. Receptors originate from an adult in good health. CDR3s include the opening cysteine and the closing phenylalanine or tryptophan. The order of the fields is D gene, V gene, clone size, J gene, CDR3 DNA, CDR3 protein. The D gene is left open where the match is weak. Rows give clone size only sometimes, using once, few, many, or a class for an expanded clone.

D gene: TRBD1
V gene: TRBV11-2
clone size: -
J gene: TRBJ1-2
CDR3 DNA: TGTGCCAGCAGCTTATCAGGGGGGAACCCCTATGGCTACACCTTC
CDR3 protein: CASSLSGGNPYGYTF

D gene: -
V gene: TRBV5-1
clone size: -
J gene: TRBJ1-1
CDR3 DNA: TGCGCCAGCAGCTTGGCGGGGGACATGAACACTGAAGCTTTCTTT
CDR3 protein: CASSLAGDMNTEAFF

D gene: -
V gene: TRBV2
clone size: -
J gene: TRBJ2-7
CDR3 DNA: TGTGCCAGCACCCTTTCCCAGCACGAGCAGTACTTC
CDR3 protein: CASTLSQHEQYF

D gene: -
V gene: TRBV7-2
clone size: few
J gene: TRBJ2-7
CDR3 DNA: TGTGCCAGCAGCCCCATGGGGGGCCCGCTCTACGAGCAGTACTTC
CDR3 protein: CASSPMGGPLYEQYF

D gene: -
V gene: TRBV9
clone size: -
J gene: TRBJ2-3
CDR3 DNA: TGTGCCAGCAGCCCGGGGGGCACAGATACGCAGTATTTT
CDR3 protein: CASSPGGTDTQYF

D gene: -
V gene: TRBV20-1
clone size: -
J gene: TRBJ1-6
CDR3 DNA: TGCAGTGCTAGTACCTCCCAGGGGCGGCGGGGGTCACCCCTCCACTTT
CDR3 protein: CSASTSQGRRGSPLHF

D gene: TRBD1
V gene: TRBV24-1
clone size: -
J gene: TRBJ1-1
CDR3 DNA: TGTGCCACCAGTGGGGCCACGGGAGGGACAGCTGAAGCTTTCTTT
CDR3 protein: CATSGATGGTAEAFF

D gene: -
V gene: TRBV18
clone size: once
J gene: TRBJ2-1
CDR3 DNA: TGTGCCAGCTCATTCGGCCCACGGGATGAGCAGTTCTTC
CDR3 protein: CASSFGPRDEQFF

D gene: TRBD1
V gene: TRBV5-4
clone size: -
J gene: TRBJ1-2
CDR3 DNA: TGTGCCAGCAGCTTGTCGGGACAGGGGGACTATGGCTACACCTTC
CDR3 protein: CASSLSGQGDYGYTF

D gene: TRBD2
V gene: TRBV7-3
clone size: -
J gene: TRBJ2-5
CDR3 DNA: TGTGCCAGCAGCTCGTTAGCGGGAGGGCCTTCGGAGACCCAGTACTTC
CDR3 protein: CASSSLAGGPSETQYF

D gene: -
V gene: TRBV5-1
clone size: -
J gene: TRBJ2-2
CDR3 DNA: TGCGCCAGCAGCTTGTGGACCGGGGAGCTGTTTTTT
CDR3 protein: CASSLWTGELFF

D gene: -
V gene: TRBV4-3
clone size: -
J gene: TRBJ2-2
CDR3 DNA: TGCGCCAGCAGCCCCGCGCCCACCGGGGAGCTGTTTTTT
CDR3 protein: CASSPAPTGELFF

D gene: -
V gene: TRBV20-1
clone size: -
J gene: TRBJ1-1
CDR3 DNA: TGCAGTTGGGCCGAGAGGACTGAAGCTTTCTTT
CDR3 protein: CSWAERTEAFF

D gene: -
V gene: TRBV27
clone size: -
J gene: TRBJ2-3
CDR3 DNA: TGTGCCAGCAGTTCCTCGGCGAGGCGGGATACGCAGTATTTT
CDR3 protein: CASSSSARRDTQYF

D gene: TRBD1
V gene: TRBV6-5
clone size: -
J gene: TRBJ1-2
CDR3 DNA: TGTGCCAGCACCGCCCTGGGACAGGGGTACTATGGCTACACCTTC
CDR3 protein: CASTALGQGYYGYTF

D gene: -
V gene: TRBV3-1/TRBV3-2
clone size: -
J gene: TRBJ1-2
CDR3 DNA: TGTGCCAGCAGCCAAGATCCCGGGGCCCCAAGGGGCGGCTACACCTTC
CDR3 protein: CASSQDPGAPRGGYTF

D gene: -
V gene: TRBV6-2/TRBV6-3
clone size: -
J gene: TRBJ1-1
CDR3 DNA: TGTGCCAGCAGTTACTCTGGCACGGCGAACACTGAAGCTTTCTTT
CDR3 protein: CASSYSGTANTEAFF

D gene: -
V gene: TRBV7-6
clone size: -
J gene: TRBJ2-3
CDR3 DNA: TGTGCCAGCAGCGTAACGGCGAGCCCCACAGATACGCAGTATTTT
CDR3 protein: CASSVTASPTDTQYF

D gene: TRBD2
V gene: TRBV3-1/TRBV3-2
clone size: -
J gene: TRBJ2-3
CDR3 DNA: TGTGCCAGCAGCCTCCCCACTAGCGGGGGGGCAGATACGCAGTATTTT
CDR3 protein: CASSLPTSGGADTQYF

D gene: -
V gene: TRBV6-5
clone size: -
J gene: TRBJ2-2
CDR3 DNA: TGTGCCAGCAGTTACGGGGGACCCGGGGAGCTGTTTTTT
CDR3 protein: CASSYGGPGELFF

D gene: -
V gene: TRBV6-2/TRBV6-3
clone size: -
J gene: TRBJ2-5
CDR3 DNA: TGTGCCAGCAGTCCCCAGGGGTGGGGAGAGACCCAGTACTTC
CDR3 protein: CASSPQGWGETQYF

D gene: TRBD1
V gene: TRBV14
clone size: -
J gene: TRBJ1-6
CDR3 DNA: TGTGCCAGCAGCCAAGGGACAGGGACTAATTCACCCCTCCACTTT
CDR3 protein: CASSQGTGTNSPLHF

D gene: -
V gene: TRBV9
clone size: -
J gene: TRBJ2-1
CDR3 DNA: TGTGCCAGCAGCCCCCGCAGGAGGGACAATGAGCAGTTCTTC
CDR3 protein: CASSPRRRDNEQFF

D gene: -
V gene: TRBV29-1
clone size: -
J gene: TRBJ2-1
CDR3 DNA: TGCAGCGACCAATTAGGGCTTCTGAATGAGCAGTTCTTC
CDR3 protein: CSDQLGLLNEQFF

D gene: -
V gene: TRBV4-1
clone size: -
J gene: TRBJ2-3
CDR3 DNA: TGCGCCAGCAGCCAAGTCCCAGCGGCGACGACAAATACGCAGTATTTT
CDR3 protein: CASSQVPAATTNTQYF

D gene: -
V gene: TRBV12-3/TRBV12-4
clone size: -
J gene: TRBJ2-2
CDR3 DNA: TGTGCCAGCAGTTTCATGGGGCTCGGGGAGCTGTTTTTT
CDR3 protein: CASSFMGLGELFF

D gene: -
V gene: TRBV9
clone size: -
J gene: TRBJ2-5
CDR3 DNA: TGTGCCAGCAGCGTGGACAGCCGAGAGACCCAGTACTTC
CDR3 protein: CASSVDSRETQYF

D gene: -
V gene: TRBV27
clone size: -
J gene: TRBJ2-2
CDR3 DNA: TGTGCCAGCAGTCCCAACCCCGAGGGGCGGAAACCGAACACCGGGGAGCTGTTTTTT
CDR3 protein: CASSPNPEGRKPNTGELFF

D gene: -
V gene: TRBV5-1
clone size: once
J gene: TRBJ2-3
CDR3 DNA: TGCGCCAGCAGACCAGGTCTCACAGATACGCAGTATTTT
CDR3 protein: CASRPGLTDTQYF

D gene: -
V gene: TRBV30
clone size: once
J gene: TRBJ1-3
CDR3 DNA: TGTGCCGGAGGGAGGGGGTATAGAAACACCATATATTTT
CDR3 protein: CAGGRGYRNTIYF

D gene: -
V gene: TRBV28
clone size: -
J gene: TRBJ1-3
CDR3 DNA: TGTGCCAGCAGTTCCGACAGAGCCAAGCTCTCTGGAAACACCATATATTTT
CDR3 protein: CASSSDRAKLSGNTIYF

D gene: -
V gene: TRBV24-1
clone size: -
J gene: TRBJ1-4
CDR3 DNA: TGTGCCACCAGCGCCCGAGATGAAAAACTGTTTTTT
CDR3 protein: CATSARDEKLFF

D gene: -
V gene: TRBV4-2
clone size: -
J gene: TRBJ2-5
CDR3 DNA: TGTGCCAGCAGCCAAGATGACGGCGAAGGATACCAGTACTTC
CDR3 protein: CASSQDDGEGYQYF

D gene: -
V gene: TRBV7-2
clone size: -
J gene: TRBJ2-7
CDR3 DNA: TGTGCCAGCAGCCTAAAAGGCCACACCTATGGCGAGCAGTACTTC
CDR3 protein: CASSLKGHTYGEQYF

D gene: TRBD2
V gene: TRBV6-2/TRBV6-3
clone size: -
J gene: TRBJ2-5
CDR3 DNA: TGTGCCAGCAGTTACGGGACTATTGGGACCCAGTACTTC
CDR3 protein: CASSYGTIGTQYF

D gene: -
V gene: TRBV30
clone size: -
J gene: TRBJ2-3
CDR3 DNA: TGTGCCTGGAGTTCGGACAGATACGATACGCAGTATTTT
CDR3 protein: CAWSSDRYDTQYF

D gene: TRBD1
V gene: TRBV30
clone size: -
J gene: TRBJ1-6
CDR3 DNA: TGTGCCTGGAGTCTCGGAGGGGACAGTTCACCCCTCCACTTT
CDR3 protein: CAWSLGGDSSPLHF

D gene: -
V gene: TRBV9
clone size: -
J gene: TRBJ1-6
CDR3 DNA: TGTGCCAGCAGCTCAGCGGCAGACATGAGCTCCTATAATTCACCCCTCCACTTT
CDR3 protein: CASSSAADMSSYNSPLHF